These 22 T cell receptor beta chains originate from one sample sequenced in a study of breast tumors, draining lymph nodes, adjacent tissues. TCRdb recomputed calls from the multiplex PCR reads with MiXCR, one row per CDR3 protein. The sample lists approximately 130,000 distinct CDR3 sequences, about 22% occurring once. Breast cancer patients provided tissue from their axillary draining lymph nodes. The material sequenced was axillary lymph node tissue. The receptors were gathered from a female donor with breast cancer. Some clones in this sample may be carry-over from other donors' samples.

There are many counts of this clonotype. The J gene is TRBJ1-5, the V gene TRBV6-6, with 8 bases aligning to TRBD1. Germline values: CDR1 MNHNY, CDR2 SVGAGI (reference sequence). This CDR3 has 16 amino acids. V shed 5 bases, J shed 0 bases, and the junction held 6 bases outside the gene matches. CDR3 nucleotides: TGTGCCAGCAGTCCTCTAGACAGGGGTAGCAATCAGCCCCAGCATTTT. It yields the protein CASSPLDRGSNQPQHF.

At least ten counts were recorded for this clonotype. The chain combines TRBV11-3 with TRBJ2-5; possibly TRBD1 for D (5 bases). The CDR3 covers 16 residues. V gave up 6 bases and J gave up 0 bases, with 17 bases separating them. CDR1 SGHNT and CDR2 YENEEA come from the germline V gene. The CDR3 loop reads CASSSRWGTYQETQYF. The CDR3 DNA follows: TGTGCCAGCAGTTCGCGTTGGGGCACCTACCAAGAGACCCAGTACTTC.

This clonotype was counted at least ten times. The rearrangement joins TRBV12-3 or TRBV12-4 to TRBJ1-6; 11 nucleotides align to TRBD1. The CDR3 runs to 17 residues. V gave up 4 bases and J gave up 10 bases; unmatched junction bases: 12. In DNA form, the CDR3 reads TGTGCCAGCAGTTCAGGACAGGGGGCGTTCGGTGGCTCACCCCTCCACTTT. This encodes CASSSGQGAFGGSPLHF.

At least ten counts were recorded for this clonotype. The chain uses TRBV7-9 and TRBJ2-7; 9 nucleotides agree with TRBD1. Looked up from germline, CDR1 is SEHNR and CDR2 is FQNEAQ (reference sequence). Trimming cost V 5 bases and J 3 bases; bases outside gene matches: 8. The CDR3 spans 15 residues. The CDR3 DNA reads as TGTGCCAGCAGCAACGCGGACAGGGGATTCTACGAGCAGTACTTC. The encoded protein is CASSNADRGFYEQYF.

Regarding this clonotype: Likely a read error: the CDR3 ends without its conserved phenylalanine or tryptophan. The rearrangement uses TRBV5-1 and TRBJ2-2; D might be TRBD1 (5 bases). The germline CDR1 and CDR2 sequences are SGHRS and YFSETQ. V was pared by 4 bases and J by 9 bases, with 13 bases between. CDR3 size: 13 residues. The CDR3 loop reads CASSGAVLRELFS. The DNA of the CDR3 is TGCGCCAGCAGCGGGGCGGTCCTGCGGGAGCTGTTTTCT.

This clonotype has ten or more counts. The rearrangement links TRBV5-4 to TRBJ2-7; 8 positions agree with TRBD2. The CDR3 covers 13 residues. Germline CDR1 is SGHNT and CDR2 is YYREEE (reference sequence). V lost 5 bases to trimming and J lost 5 bases; unmatched junction nucleotides: 6. CDR3 residues: CASSREGSHEQYF. DNA for the CDR3: TGTGCCAGCAGTCGGGAGGGGTCCCACGAGCAGTACTTC.

This clonotype appeared a few times. One end of the junction fails to match germline, which may point to a read error. The chain combines TRBV5-4 with TRBJ2-2, with D unclear. The CDR3 extends over 13 amino acids. The germline gives CDR1 SGHNT, CDR2 YYREEE (reference sequence). In nucleotides, the CDR3 is TGTGCCAGCAGTTTGGTCCTTGCCGGGGAGCTGTTTTTT. Residues: CASSLVLAGELFF.

This clonotype was picked up many times. V usage is TRBV9 and J usage is TRBJ2-7; 7 nucleotides align to TRBD1. V was clipped by 0 bases and J by 2 bases; unmatched bases: 5. CDR1 is SGDLS and CDR2 is YYNGEE in the germline V gene. This CDR3 spans 15 amino acids. This CDR3 reads CASSVGTGTAYEQYF. DNA for the CDR3: TGTGCCAGCAGCGTAGGGACAGGCACAGCCTACGAGCAGTACTTC.

As for this clonotype: This may arise from a read error, as a much more abundant clone is one base away. The J gene is TRBJ2-5, the V gene TRBV12-3 or TRBV12-4; 8 positions match TRBD2. V lost 7 bases to trimming and J lost 7 bases; unmatched junction nucleotides: 8. This CDR3 spans 13 amino acids. CDR3 protein: CASKKRERGTQYF. The DNA for the CDR3 is TGTGCCAGCAAAAAGCGGGAGAGGGGGACCCAGTACTTC.

Note on this clonotype: The CDR3 end shows no conserved phenylalanine or tryptophan, and so a read error is likely. The chain is built from TRBV18 and TRBJ2-2; 7 bases map to TRBD2. V lost 2 bases, J lost 7 bases, and 4 bases stayed unmatched. CDR3 length equals 14 residues. The germline gives CDR1 KGHSH, CDR2 LQKENI. Written as DNA, the CDR3 is TGTGCCAGCTCACCAGTGGGGGAGGGCGGGGAGCTGTTTCTT. This codes for CASSPVGEGGELFL.

This clonotype was observed at least ten times. V gene TRBV7-3 combines with J gene TRBJ2-2, with a tentative D call TRBD1 (5 bases). Germline V CDR1 and CDR2: SGHTA, FQGTGA. This CDR3 comprises 15 residues. Trimming removed 8 bases at V and 3 bases at J, with 16 bases between. The CDR3 here is CASGWEGADTGELFF. DNA for the CDR3: TGTGCCAGCGGCTGGGAAGGGGCGGACACCGGGGAGCTGTTTTTT.

This clonotype was observed many times. The chain couples TRBV4-1 to TRBJ1-2; possibly TRBD1 for D (5 bases). V was pared by 4 bases and J by 3 bases, with 9 bases between. The germline V gene encodes CDR1 MGHRA and CDR2 YSYEKL. The CDR3 sequence is 13 residues long. The CDR3 coding sequence is TGCGCCAGCAGCCTCGACAGAGACTATGGCTACACCTTC. Translation gives CASSLDRDYGYTF.

This clonotype was observed many times. The V and J genes are TRBV27 and TRBJ2-7, with D tentatively TRBD1 or TRBD2 (6 bases each). Trimming took 8 bases from V and 1 from J, leaving 18 bases between them. Germline-derived CDR1 and CDR2 are MNHEY and SMNVEV (reference sequence). CDR3 length equals 15 residues. CDR3 bases: TGTGCCAGCTCGGGTTGGGGGCGGGAATCCTACGAGCAGTACTTC. Encoded protein: CASSGWGRESYEQYF.

Concerning this clonotype: This may arise from a read error, as a much more abundant clone is one base away. This chain connects TRBV7-8 to TRBJ1-2; D is ambiguous. The V end was cut by 5 bases, the J end by 1 base, with 14 bases between. Germline-derived CDR1 and CDR2 are SGHVS and FQNEAQ. The CDR3 contains 15 residues. The CDR3 reads CASSLAPYDNYGYTF. CDR3 nucleotide sequence: TGTGCCAGCAGCCTCGCACCTTACGATAACTATGGCTACACCTTC.

This clonotype was detected a few times. The chain employs TRBV28 and TRBJ2-7, with TRBD2 identical over 8 bases. This CDR3 is 15 amino acids long. The V gene end was trimmed by 8 bases and the J gene end by 4 bases; junction bases not matched to a gene: 13. Germline loops: CDR1 MDHEN, CDR2 SYDVKM. CDR3 residues: CASSGPGGGRYEQYF. Here the CDR3 DNA reads TGTGCCAGCTCTGGCCCCGGGGGGGGGCGGTACGAGCAGTACTTC.

There are many counts of this clonotype. The rearrangement uses TRBV7-2 and TRBJ2-1; tentative D call: TRBD2 (5 bases). Deletions cut 1 base from V and 9 bases from J, with 13 bases between. This CDR3 comprises 14 residues. From germline, CDR1 is SGHTA and CDR2 FQGNSA. This CDR3 is CASSLGGSAVEQFF. CDR3 in DNA: TGTGCCAGCAGCTTAGGAGGTAGCGCCGTTGAGCAGTTCTTC. The whole variable domain, remainder taken from reference TRBV7-2 and TRBJ2-1, is GAGVSQSPSNKVTEKGKDVELRCDPISGHTALYWYRQSLGQGLEFLIYFQGNSAPDKSGLPSDRFSAERTGGSVSTLTIQRTQQEDSAVYLCASSLGGSAVEQFFGPGTRLTVL.

In the case of this clonotype: A much larger clone lies one base from this, so it may be a read error. The chain couples TRBV6-1 to TRBJ2-2; D perhaps matches TRBD2 (5 bases). Deletions cut 3 bases from V and 8 bases from J, with 16 bases between. The CDR3 has 15 residues. CDR1 is MNHNS, CDR2 SASEGT, per germline. The CDR3 loop is CASSDGGALAGELFF. DNA for the CDR3: TGTGCCAGCAGTGATGGAGGCGCTTTAGCAGGGGAGCTGTTTTTT.

This clonotype appeared once. The chain couples TRBV7-8 to TRBJ1-3; D unclear. Looked up from germline, CDR1 is SGHVS and CDR2 is FQNEAQ. The CDR3 length is 16 residues. The ends were cut back, 4 bases at V and 7 bases at J, with 20 bases in the middle. CDR3 in DNA: TGTGCCAGCAGCTCATCGGCCCGGTTCGCCCGGAACACCATATATTTT. Protein product: CASSSSARFARNTIYF.

A remark on this clonotype: One end of the junction is discordant with germline, which a read error may explain. V gene TRBV6-1 combines with J gene TRBJ2-1; 9 nucleotides line up with TRBD2. The CDR3 has 18 residues. From germline, CDR1 is MNHNS and CDR2 SASEGT. The CDR3 coding sequence is TGTGCCAGCATAAAAACTAGGAGCGGGAGGAGCTCCTACAATAAGCAGTTCTTC. Translating gives CASIKTRSGRSSYNKQFF.

The genes are TRBV28 and TRBJ2-3; 8 nucleotides agree with TRBD2. The J segment lost 4 bases and the V segment lost 2 bases, leaving 11 bases of the junction unmatched. Germline lookup yields CDR1 MDHEN and CDR2 SYDVKM. CDR3 length: 17 residues. CDR3 coding DNA: TGTGCCAGCAGTTTAGCCCCCGGGGGGGCTCCGCCAGATACGCAGTATTTT. Translated, it gives CASSLAPGGAPPDTQYF.

Concerning this clonotype itself: At one of its ends the junction is not consistent with the germline gene, which may arise from a read error. The chain carries TRBV28 and TRBJ1-3; 11 bases fit TRBD1. CDR3 length: 19 amino acids. Germline-derived CDR1 and CDR2 are MDHEN and SYDVKM. The CDR3 loop reads CASRTPGTGGSYSRNTIYF. The CDR3 bases are TGTGCCAGCAGGACCCCCGGGACAGGGGGTTCCTACTCTAGAAACACCATATATTTT.

There are many counts of this clonotype. V usage is TRBV7-9 and J usage is TRBJ2-7; 9 nucleotides agree with TRBD2. J gave up 2 bases and V 4 bases, and 9 bases lay outside the gene matches. The V gene's germline CDR1 is SEHNR and CDR2 FQNEAQ (reference sequence). The CDR3 extends over 16 amino acids. The CDR3 region has the DNA TGTGCCAGCAGCTCCTGGGCGGGAGGGCCCCCCTACGAGCAGTACTTC. This codes for CASSSWAGGPPYEQYF.